The 22 T cell receptor beta chains below were found in one sample sequenced in a study of T cell changes during pregnancy in multiple sclerosis. Assay: immunoSEQ multiplex PCR; the TCRdb copy retains only in-frame clones and omits some. The sample has about 38,000 clones; more than 90% are singletons. Source: CD8+ T cells from peripheral blood mononuclear cells, taken after pregnancy. The source of these receptors is a female donor with multiple sclerosis, enrolled in a pregnancy study.

V and J are TRBV9 and TRBJ2-3; D is possibly TRBD2 (6 bases). V shed 3 bases and J shed 6 bases, with 20 bases lying between them. This CDR3 contains 16 residues. Germline V CDR1 and CDR2: SGDLS, YYNGEE. The CDR3 region has the DNA TGTGCCAGCAGCGGATCCCCGGGACTCCTTATCGATACGCAGTATTTT. Translated, it gives CASSGSPGLLIDTQYF.

This clone showed up just once. The V call is TRBV27, the J call TRBJ2-2, with D hard to call. Germline-derived CDR1 and CDR2 are MNHEY and SMNVEV (reference sequence). The CDR3 sequence is 13 residues long. The germline V and J ends were trimmed by 5 bases and 9 bases, with 13 bases remaining between them. The CDR3 bases are TGTGCCAGCAGTCCCTATGCAGGCAGGGAGCTGTTTTTT. This translates into CASSPYAGRELFF.

The V gene is TRBV14, the J gene TRBJ2-5; tentatively, D is TRBD1 (6 bases). V was clipped by 6 bases and J by 5 bases, with 13 bases between them. Germline V gene lookup returns CDR1 SGHDN and CDR2 FVKESK. The CDR3 consists of 13 residues. The CDR3 region is CASRSRGQETQYF. In nucleotides, the CDR3 is TGTGCCAGCAGGAGCAGGGGCCAGGAGACCCAGTACTTC.

This sequence joins TRBV5-1 and TRBJ2-7; perhaps TRBD1 as D (6 bases). CDR3 length equals 16 residues. Germline assignment: CDR1 SGHRS and CDR2 YFSETQ. Trimming shortened V by 0 bases and J by 7 bases, and 20 bases separated the two germline ends. This CDR3 reads CASSLALPGQRREQYF. CDR3 DNA: TGCGCCAGCAGCTTGGCTTTACCGGGACAACGTAGGGAGCAGTACTTC.

The CDR3 bases are TGTGCCAGCTCACCACAACCGGCGGGCCGCTCTGGAAACACCATATATTTT. This translates into CASSPQPAGRSGNTIYF. The chain has TRBV18 and TRBJ1-3; D call uncertain. Looked up from germline, CDR1 is KGHSH and CDR2 is LQKENI. The CDR3 spans 17 residues. Trimming stripped 1 base from V and 0 bases from J, with 13 bases between.

J is TRBJ2-7 and V is TRBV23-1; D might be TRBD2 (6 bases). TRBV23-1 is given ORF status, its function remaining uncertain. With 1 base removed from V and 6 bases from J, the gap between germline ends came to 10 bases. The CDR3 length is 13 residues. The CDR3 region is CASSQWRETEQYF. CDR3 sequence (DNA): TGCGCCAGCAGTCAATGGCGGGAAACCGAGCAGTACTTC.

The chain combines TRBV2 with TRBJ1-2; D remains unclear. The germline V gene has CDR1 SNHLY and CDR2 FYNNEI. V dropped 11 bases and J dropped 3 bases, with 13 bases sitting between them. There are 12 residues in the CDR3. The CDR3 region is CAPAGRDYGYTF. CDR3 coding DNA: TGTGCCCCGGCCGGGCGGGACTATGGCTACACCTTC.

V gene TRBV7-9 combines with J gene TRBJ1-2, with 7 bases fitting TRBD1. The CDR3 runs to 13 residues. Germline loops: CDR1 SEHNR, CDR2 FQNEAQ (reference sequence). V trimming: 4 bases; J trimming: 4 bases; junction bases outside the gene matches: 3. CDR3: CASSSGQFYGYTF. In nucleotides, the CDR3 is TGTGCCAGCAGCTCGGGACAGTTCTATGGCTACACCTTC.

The sample holds one count of this clone. V is TRBV7-8 and J is TRBJ2-1, with D maybe TRBD2 (5 bases). Germline CDR1 reads SGHVS; CDR2 reads FQNEAQ. The CDR3 loop spans 13 amino acids. V lost 4 bases, J lost 10 bases, and 14 bases lay in between. The CDR3, as DNA: TGTGCCAGCAGCTCTCCGATGAGGGAGGAGCAGTTCTTC. Its protein is CASSSPMREEQFF.

V usage is TRBV5-1 and J usage is TRBJ1-3, with D perhaps TRBD1 (6 bases). The CDR3 spans 19 residues. V lost 1 base, J lost 0 bases, and 20 bases lay in between. CDR1 is SGHRS and CDR2 is YFSETQ in the germline V gene. CDR3 nucleotide sequence: TGCGCCAGCAGCTTGTATGATCAGGGGAAGACTCACTCTGGAAACACCATATATTTT. It yields the protein CASSLYDQGKTHSGNTIYF.

This chain uses TRBV7-9 with TRBJ1-3, with a weak D call TRBD1 (6 bases). Germline loops: CDR1 SEHNR, CDR2 FQNEAQ (reference sequence). This CDR3 spans 16 amino acids. The germline V and J ends were trimmed by 5 bases and 3 bases, with 17 bases remaining between them. Here the CDR3 reads CASSPRQAPSGNTIYF. The DNA of the CDR3 is TGTGCCAGCAGCCCCAGACAGGCCCCAAGTGGAAACACCATATATTTT.

This clone showed up just once. The V gene is TRBV10-3, the J gene TRBJ2-3; D possibly corresponds to TRBD2 (6 bases). V was clipped by 11 bases and J by 3 bases, with 21 bases between them. This CDR3 spans 15 amino acids. The germline gives CDR1 ENHRY, CDR2 SYGVKD. The chain's CDR3 is CALRDRDGVTDTQYF. For the CDR3, the DNA is TGTGCCCTGCGGGACCGGGACGGAGTTACAGATACGCAGTATTTT.

This clone was seen only once. The V call is TRBV4-1, the J call TRBJ1-1, with D possibly being TRBD1 (5 bases). The germline V gene encodes CDR1 MGHRA and CDR2 YSYEKL. The length of the CDR3 is 14 residues. The germline V and J ends were trimmed by 4 bases and 4 bases, with 13 bases remaining between them. CDR3 protein: CASSLQPGGTEAFF. CDR3 DNA: TGCGCCAGCAGCCTTCAGCCGGGGGGCACTGAAGCTTTCTTT.

This clone occurred once. At one end the junction does not follow the germline gene, possibly because of a read error. This sequence joins TRBV28 and TRBJ2-5; 7 nucleotides align to TRBD1. Per germline, CDR1 MDHEN and CDR2 SYDVKM. CDR3 length equals 16 residues. In DNA, the CDR3 is TGTGCCAGTAGTTCAACACCAAGGGGGCATAGGGAGACCCAGTACTTC. It yields the protein CASSSTPRGHRETQYF.

This clone was observed a handful of times. This chain joins TRBV27 and TRBJ1-2, with D possibly TRBD1 on 6 matching bases. In germline, CDR1 is MNHEY, CDR2 SMNVEV (reference sequence). The CDR3 is 15 residues long. V gave up 3 bases and J gave up 2 bases, with 13 bases separating them. The CDR3: CASSLQGSVNYGYTF. The CDR3 DNA follows: TGTGCCAGCAGTTTGCAGGGGTCGGTAAACTATGGCTACACCTTC.

The V call is TRBV5-1, the J call TRBJ2-1, with D perhaps TRBD1 (5 bases). Germline V gene data show CDR1 as SGHRS and CDR2 as YFSETQ. Between the trimmed V and J ends, which lost 1 base and 4 bases, there was a span of 18 bases. CDR3 length: 17 amino acids. The CDR3 loop is CASSLRDRGNIYNEQFF. CDR3 coding DNA: TGCGCCAGCAGCTTGCGAGACAGAGGAAACATATACAATGAGCAGTTCTTC.

This chain joins TRBV2 and TRBJ1-2; D is perhaps TRBD1 (5 bases). This CDR3 region has 13 residues. The ends were cut back, 7 bases at V and 6 bases at J, with 15 bases in the middle. The germline gives CDR1 SNHLY, CDR2 FYNNEI. This CDR3 reads CASNPLGGNGYTF. The DNA of the CDR3 is TGTGCCAGCAACCCCCTGGGGGGAAATGGCTACACCTTC.

V is TRBV27 and J is TRBJ2-7; 12 bases are shared with TRBD2. The CDR3 spans 13 residues. The trim removed 10 bases at V and 4 bases at J, leaving 5 bases unmatched. CDR1 and CDR2 from the germline V gene are MNHEY and SMNVEV (reference sequence). The CDR3 bases are TGTGCCACCCGGACTAGCGGGACGTACGAGCAGTACTTC. It translates to CATRTSGTYEQYF.

The V call is TRBV5-4, the J call TRBJ2-1; 7 nucleotides agree with TRBD1. Trimming removed 4 bases from V and 0 bases from J; junction bases left unmatched: 7. Germline V gene sequence: CDR1 SGHNT, CDR2 YYREEE (reference sequence). This CDR3 has 16 amino acids. CDR3 DNA sequence: TGTGCCAGCAGCCCACGGGGACAGAACTCCTACAATGAGCAGTTCTTC. It yields the protein CASSPRGQNSYNEQFF.

The V gene is TRBV5-4, the J gene TRBJ1-1, with a possible D match to TRBD1 (5 bases). The CDR3 extends over 14 amino acids. V was pared by 0 bases and J by 1 base, with 7 bases between. Germline V lookup: CDR1 SGHNT, CDR2 YYREEE (reference sequence). DNA for the CDR3: TGTGCCAGCAGCTTGGACAGGCGGAACACTGAAGCTTTCTTT. Protein product: CASSLDRRNTEAFF.

V and J are TRBV5-5 and TRBJ2-2, with D tentatively TRBD1 (5 bases). Germline V CDR1 and CDR2: SGHKS, YYEKEE (reference sequence). V lost 5 bases, J lost 0 bases, and 11 bases lay in between. The CDR3 length is 15 residues. The CDR3 DNA follows: TGTGCCAGCAGACCAGGGTTCTCGAACACCGGGGAGCTGTTTTTT. Its protein is CASRPGFSNTGELFF.

This rearrangement joins TRBV27 to TRBJ1-2; weak D call: TRBD1 (5 bases). The V end was cut by 0 bases, the J end by 8 bases, with 10 bases between. The CDR3 totals 13 residues. Germline V gene sequence: CDR1 MNHEY, CDR2 SMNVEV (reference sequence). CDR3 sequence reads: CASSLSGAVGYTF. CDR3 bases: TGTGCCAGCAGTTTATCTGGGGCGGTGGGCTACACCTTC.